Each of the 28 T cell receptor beta chains below was sequenced from the same sample in a study of blood T cells in healthy people across ages. A second PCR of 7 to 11 cycles used a sample-barcoded 5' primer and a J-beta primer mix. TCRdb used MiXCR to reprocess the 5' RACE reads, holding one entry per CDR3 protein. The table lists 1.5 million to 2 million distinct CDR3 sequences, approximately 40% of them singletons. What was sequenced was blood. The receptors come from a human donor in good health.

The sample holds a few counts of this clonotype. The V gene is TRBV9, the J gene TRBJ1-2; 9 nucleotides align to TRBD1. This CDR3 region has 15 residues. Trimming took 0 bases from V and 6 from J; bases not matched to a gene: 6. From germline, CDR1 is SGDLS and CDR2 YYNGEE. The CDR3 bases are TGTGCCAGCAGCGTAGACCCCGGGACAGGGAATGGCTACACCTTC. Translated, it gives CASSVDPGTGNGYTF.

The rearrangement uses TRBV15 and TRBJ1-4; perhaps TRBD1 as D (5 bases). Between the trimmed V and J ends, which lost 8 bases and 4 bases, there was a span of 20 bases. Germline V CDR1 and CDR2: LNHNV, YYDKDF (reference sequence). This CDR3 contains 16 residues. The CDR3 DNA reads as TGTGCCACCCGAGACCGACAGACCGAGTTTAATGAAAAACTGTTTTTT. This gives the protein CATRDRQTEFNEKLFF.

The chain couples TRBV6-5 to TRBJ2-1; D ambiguous. The CDR3 runs 13 residues. V lost 2 bases and J 6 bases, leaving 8 bases between the germline ends. The germline V gene encodes CDR1 MNHEY and CDR2 SVGAGI. Here the CDR3 DNA reads TGTGCCAGCAGTTACCCTGAGAGCAATGAGCAGTTCTTC. This encodes CASSYPESNEQFF.

The V and J genes are TRBV24-1 and TRBJ2-1; the match to TRBD2 covers 11 bases. Germline CDR1 and CDR2: KGHDR and SFDVKD. J lost 4 bases, V lost 8 bases, and 6 bases had no gene match. This CDR3 comprises 15 residues. CDR3 sequence: CATMHSGGAYNEQFF. The CDR3 nucleotides read TGTGCCACCATGCATAGCGGGGGGGCTTACAATGAGCAGTTCTTC.

The J gene is TRBJ2-5, the V gene TRBV7-2; 9 nucleotides agree with TRBD2. CDR3 size: 14 residues. From germline, CDR1 is SGHTA and CDR2 FQGNSA. The V and J ends lost 3 bases and 4 bases, in that order; junction bases with no gene match: 3. For the CDR3, the DNA is TGTGCCAGCAGCTTGCGGGGGGGCCCAGAGACCCAGTACTTC. This sequence encodes CASSLRGGPETQYF.

This chain uses TRBV6-2 or TRBV6-3 with TRBJ2-5; possibly TRBD1 for D (5 bases). Germline V gene sequence: CDR1 MNHEY, CDR2 SVGEGT. The CDR3 totals 14 residues. Trimming removed 6 bases from V and 5 bases from J, with 16 bases in between. The CDR3 sequence: CASRYVRDRETQYF. In nucleotides, the CDR3 is TGTGCCAGCAGGTACGTCAGGGATCGGGAGACCCAGTACTTC.

The chain is built from TRBV7-2 and TRBJ2-5, with D uncertain. The CDR3 sequence is 12 residues long. CDR1 is SGHTA, CDR2 FQGNSA, per germline. Deletions cut 0 bases from V and 5 bases from J, with 4 bases between. For the CDR3, the DNA is TGTGCCAGCAGCTTAGCCACGGAGACCCAGTACTTC. Its translation is CASSLATETQYF.

This clonotype has more than one count but fewer than ten. This chain joins TRBV10-3 and TRBJ1-4; D remains ambiguous. The CDR3 is 15 amino acids. Germline V gene data show CDR1 as ENHRY and CDR2 as SYGVKD. Between the trimmed V and J ends, which lost 6 bases and 4 bases, there was a span of 15 bases. The CDR3: CAIRRSGGRNEKLFF. CDR3 DNA sequence: TGTGCCATCAGACGGTCAGGCGGTCGTAATGAAAAACTGTTTTTT.

This chain joins TRBV3-1 and TRBJ1-6; tentative D call: TRBD1 (5 bases). The CDR3 spans 15 residues. Trimming stripped 1 base from V and 10 bases from J, with 14 bases between. Germline lookup yields CDR1 LGHDT and CDR2 YNNKEL (reference sequence). The CDR3, as DNA: TGTGCCAGCAGCCAAGTCGGGGCCGGGGGATCACCCCTCCACTTT. The encoded protein is CASSQVGAGGSPLHF.

V and J are TRBV19 and TRBJ1-2; D is possibly TRBD1 (5 bases). The CDR3 runs 14 residues. Trimming pared 7 bases from V and 5 bases from J, leaving 17 bases between. CDR1 is LNHDA, CDR2 SQIVND, per germline (reference sequence). The CDR3 DNA is TGTGCCAGTAAGCAGAGAGGGGAGGGATATGGCTACACCTTC. Protein: CASKQRGEGYGYTF.

The V and J genes are TRBV12-3 or TRBV12-4 and TRBJ1-2, with TRBD1 matching 7 bases. The CDR3 is 16 amino acids. The V gene end was trimmed by 6 bases and the J gene end by 7 bases; junction bases not matched to a gene: 17. Written as DNA, the CDR3 is TGTGCCAGCAGCCCAGAGACAGGGACCCCTTATTCTGGCTACACCTTC. Residues: CASSPETGTPYSGYTF.

Only a few counts were recorded for this clonotype. This chain joins TRBV7-2 and TRBJ1-1, with D hard to call. CDR1 and CDR2 (germline): SGHTA, FQGNSA. V gave up 10 bases and J gave up 1 base, with 19 bases separating them. The CDR3 has 15 residues. The CDR3 spells CATQNQRVSNTEAFF. CDR3 bases: TGTGCCACTCAAAACCAAAGGGTTTCGAACACTGAAGCTTTCTTT.

This clonotype appeared once. A much larger clone lies a single base off, so this may be a read error. This chain connects TRBV3-1 to TRBJ2-1; 12 bases match TRBD2. The CDR3 length is 20 residues. V was clipped by 4 bases and J by 3 bases; unmatched bases: 16. Germline CDR1 is LGHDT and CDR2 is YNNKEL (reference sequence). The CDR3 here is CASSRARSLGLAGIYNEQFF. The CDR3 coding sequence is TGTGCCAGCAGCCGAGCAAGAAGTTTAGGACTAGCGGGGATCTACAATGAGCAGTTCTTC.

The chain employs TRBV3-1 and TRBJ1-2; D unresolved. Germline V gene sequence: CDR1 LGHDT, CDR2 YNNKEL (reference sequence). V lost 4 bases and J 6 bases, leaving 9 bases between the germline ends. CDR3 length: 12 amino acids. For the CDR3, the DNA is TGTGCCAGCAGCCTCTCCCAGGATGGCTACACCTTC. It yields the protein CASSLSQDGYTF.

This chain connects TRBV7-7 to TRBJ2-3, with D perhaps matching TRBD1 (5 bases). V was pared by 3 bases and J by 5 bases, with 12 bases between. CDR3 length: 14 amino acids. Germline V gene lookup returns CDR1 SSHAT and CDR2 FNYEAQ (reference sequence). The CDR3 here is CASSLGQGKDTQYF. CDR3 bases: TGTGCCAGCAGCTTGGGTCAGGGTAAAGATACGCAGTATTTT. The entire variable domain, with the rest obtained from reference TRBV7-7 and TRBJ2-3, is as follows: GAGVSQSPRYKVTKRGQDVTLRCDPISSHATLYWYQQALGQGPEFLTYFNYEAQPDKSGLPSDRFSAERPEGSISTLTIQRTEQRDSAMYRCASSLGQGKDTQYFGPGTRLTVL.

This clonotype was found a few times. This rearrangement joins TRBV28 to TRBJ1-1; TRBD1 aligns across 8 bases. V lost 2 bases to trimming and J lost 1 base; unmatched junction nucleotides: 3. The germline V gene has CDR1 MDHEN and CDR2 SYDVKM. CDR3 length: 15 amino acids. CDR3 nucleotide sequence: TGTGCCAGCAGTTTAGGGACAGGTCAGAACACTGAAGCTTTCTTT. Protein sequence: CASSLGTGQNTEAFF. The variable domain in full, completed from reference TRBV28 and TRBJ1-1, reads DVKVTQSSRYLVKRTGEKVFLECVQDMDHENMFWYRQDPGLGLRLIYFSYDVKMKEKGDIPEGYSVSREKKERFSLILESASTNQTSMYLCASSLGTGQNTEAFFGQGTRLTVV.

The chain recombines TRBV7-8 with TRBJ2-5, with no clear D. V lost 5 bases to trimming and J lost 4 bases, with 14 bases between them. This CDR3 contains 14 residues. The germline V gene encodes CDR1 SGHVS and CDR2 FQNEAQ. CDR3 in amino acids: CASSPSLNRETQYF. Here the CDR3 DNA reads TGTGCCAGCAGCCCCTCCCTGAACAGAGAGACCCAGTACTTC.

This clonotype occurred a few times. V usage is TRBV6-5 and J usage is TRBJ2-1, with TRBD1 matching 9 bases. This CDR3 contains 17 residues. The J segment lost 3 bases and the V segment lost 0 bases, leaving 6 bases of the junction unmatched. Germline CDR1 is MNHEY and CDR2 is SVGAGI. The DNA of the CDR3 is TGTGCCAGCAGTTACTCTACAGGGGGCGCGAGCTACAATGAGCAGTTCTTC. This gives the protein CASSYSTGGASYNEQFF.

The sample holds many counts of this clonotype. This chain uses TRBV2 with TRBJ1-1, with TRBD1 as a possible D gene (6 bases). Germline V gene sequence: CDR1 SNHLY, CDR2 FYNNEI. CDR3 length: 11 amino acids. V was pared by 8 bases and J by 9 bases, with 13 bases between. This CDR3 is CASLQTGKAFF. The CDR3 DNA reads TGTGCCAGCTTACAGACAGGCAAAGCTTTCTTT.

V gene TRBV6-5 combines with J gene TRBJ2-1; 11 bases line up with TRBD1. Germline V lookup: CDR1 MNHEY, CDR2 SVGAGI. The junction had 7 bases not matched to a gene; V was cut back by 6 bases and J by 6 bases. The CDR3 totals 15 residues. CDR3 sequence: CASSSGTGGTNEQFF. DNA of the CDR3: TGTGCCAGCAGCTCCGGGACAGGGGGAACCAATGAGCAGTTCTTC.

The rearrangement joins TRBV7-9 to TRBJ1-2; D is ambiguous. Germline values: CDR1 SEHNR, CDR2 FQNEAQ (reference sequence). Trimming removed 0 bases at V and 6 bases at J, with 11 bases between. The CDR3 consists of 14 residues. The CDR3 DNA reads as TGTGCCAGCAGCTTAGCCCCCCGGATCGATGGCTACACCTTC. Protein sequence: CASSLAPRIDGYTF.

This clonotype has only a few counts. The chain links TRBV24-1 to TRBJ1-1; no clear D. V was shortened by 5 bases and J by 9 bases, with 15 bases between the two germline ends. The CDR3 loop spans 13 amino acids. Looked up from germline, CDR1 is KGHDR and CDR2 is SFDVKD. CDR3 loop: CATSAGTGEKAFF. CDR3 DNA sequence: TGTGCCACCAGTGCTGGCACCGGGGAAAAAGCTTTCTTT.

V gene TRBV27 combines with J gene TRBJ2-4; 8 bases align to TRBD1. The junction had 11 bases not matched to a gene; V was cut back by 5 bases and J by 2 bases. Germline CDR1 and CDR2: MNHEY and SMNVEV (reference sequence). The CDR3 is made up of 17 amino acids. The CDR3, as DNA: TGTGCCAGCAGTCCTCAGGACAGGGCGGGATCCAAAAACATTCAGTACTTC. Protein sequence: CASSPQDRAGSKNIQYF.

The V gene is TRBV20-1, the J gene TRBJ1-1, with 7 bases aligning to TRBD1. After removal of 4 bases from V and 1 base from J, the junction contained 3 bases not matched to a gene. This CDR3 contains 13 residues. Germline V lookup: CDR1 DFQATT, CDR2 SNEGSKA (reference sequence). For the CDR3, the DNA is TGCAGTGCTACTCGACAGGGGAACACTGAAGCTTTCTTT. Translated: CSATRQGNTEAFF.

The V gene is TRBV29-1, the J gene TRBJ2-3; TRBD1 or TRBD2 may be the D gene (5 bases each). The CDR3 covers 13 residues. The V and J ends lost 6 bases and 0 bases respectively, with 10 bases between them. Per the germline V gene, CDR1 is SQVTM and CDR2 is ANQGSEA. The CDR3: CSVLRDSTDTQYF. The CDR3 region has the DNA TGCAGCGTCCTCCGGGACAGCACAGATACGCAGTATTTT.

There are a few counts of this clonotype. The chain couples TRBV5-1 to TRBJ2-1, with D perhaps TRBD2 (5 bases). Per the germline V gene, CDR1 is SGHRS and CDR2 is YFSETQ. V lost 6 bases and J lost 8, with 21 bases in between. The CDR3 extends over 15 amino acids. CDR3 nucleotide sequence: TGCGCCAGCACCAATAGCGTACCCTCCGCGGATGAGCAGTTCTTC. Translation: CASTNSVPSADEQFF.

This chain joins TRBV12-3 or TRBV12-4 and TRBJ1-2, with D perhaps TRBD1 (5 bases). This CDR3 has 12 residues. The V end was cut by 10 bases, the J end by 8 bases, with 17 bases between. The CDR3 loop reads CAILERGRGYTF. For the CDR3, the DNA is TGTGCCATCCTAGAAAGGGGTCGGGGCTACACCTTC.

This clonotype was picked up a small number of times. The chain has TRBV29-1 and TRBJ2-5; D possibly corresponds to TRBD2 (5 bases). CDR1 and CDR2 (germline): SQVTM, ANQGSEA. This CDR3 contains 12 residues. The V and J ends lost 7 bases and 3 bases respectively, with 12 bases between them. CDR3 protein: CSASVGEETQYF. Written as DNA, the CDR3 is TGCAGCGCATCAGTCGGGGAAGAGACCCAGTACTTC.